The 28 T cell receptor beta chains reported below all come from one sample, sequenced in a study of blood T cell repertoires in COVID-19 (dated by TCRdb to about 2020). The library relied on the immunoSEQ multiplex PCR assay. TCRdb mirrors the immuneACCESS table, restricted to in-frame sequences. Some clones are absent from its copies; in checked studies, under half trace to an unresolved V gene, and the reason for the others is unknown. The sample table shows 270,000 or so clones, and approximately 90% are seen once. Jointly, the top ten make up about 4.6% of the sample. The specimen was peripheral blood. The receptors derive from a middle-aged man with acute or convalescent COVID-19.

This clone came up a few times. The chain joins TRBV9 to TRBJ1-6; unclear D gene. Per the germline V gene, CDR1 is SGDLS and CDR2 is YYNGEE. Trimming took off 1 base at V and 5 bases at J, with 16 bases between the two ends. The CDR3 is 17 residues long. The CDR3 loop reads CASSVQSRVADNSPLHF. CDR3 bases: TGTGCCAGCAGCGTACAATCCCGGGTCGCGGATAATTCACCCCTCCACTTT.

The chain combines TRBV5-4 with TRBJ1-1; possible D gene TRBD1, 6 bases. This CDR3 is 14 amino acids long. Germline loops: CDR1 SGHNT, CDR2 YYREEE (reference sequence). Trimming cost V 0 bases and J 3 bases, with 9 bases left between them. CDR3 coding DNA: TGTGCCAGCAGCTTGGTAAAGGGGGACACTGAAGCTTTCTTT. Protein product: CASSLVKGDTEAFF.

This clone was picked up one time. The chain combines TRBV6-1 with TRBJ2-7; 11 bases match TRBD2. This CDR3 has 17 residues. The germline V gene encodes CDR1 MNHNS and CDR2 SASEGT. The V gene end was trimmed by 3 bases and the J gene end by 2 bases; junction bases not matched to a gene: 9. CDR3 sequence reads: CASSDYGVAGGPYEQYF. The CDR3 bases are TGTGCCAGCAGTGACTACGGGGTAGCGGGGGGGCCCTACGAGCAGTACTTC.

As concerns this clone: Other nucleotide sequences in the sample specify the same CDR3. The V call is TRBV2, the J call TRBJ1-3; possible D gene TRBD1, 6 bases. This CDR3 has 12 amino acids. The V gene lost 5 bases and the J gene lost 7 bases, with 9 bases spanning the gap. In germline, CDR1 is SNHLY, CDR2 FYNNEI. The CDR3 loop reads CASSPGQNTIYF. CDR3 coding DNA: TGTGCCAGCAGTCCCGGACAGAACACCATATATTTT.

This clone was counted once. The J gene is TRBJ1-1, the V gene TRBV5-1; weak D call: TRBD1 (5 bases). The CDR3 has 13 residues. V was trimmed by 4 bases and J by 4 bases, leaving 11 bases between them. The V gene's germline CDR1 is SGHRS and CDR2 YFSETQ. CDR3 residues: CASSGAASTEAFF. CDR3 in DNA: TGCGCCAGCAGCGGGGCCGCCAGCACTGAAGCTTTCTTT.

The rearrangement joins TRBV5-4 to TRBJ2-2, with 10 positions matching TRBD1. V was pared by 3 bases and J by 4 bases, with 6 bases of the junction left unmatched. The CDR3 covers 16 residues. Per germline, CDR1 SGHNT and CDR2 YYREEE (reference sequence). The CDR3 sequence is CASSSDRGQGTGELFF. In DNA, the CDR3 is TGTGCCAGCAGCTCCGACAGGGGGCAGGGCACCGGGGAGCTGTTTTTT.

The rearrangement joins TRBV19 to TRBJ2-7, with D possibly being TRBD1 (6 bases). The CDR3 has 11 residues. CDR1 is LNHDA and CDR2 is SQIVND in the germline V gene (reference sequence). The CDR3, as DNA: TGTGCGACAGGTGCTATCTACGAGCAGTACTTC. It is translated as CATGAIYEQYF.

The chain is built from TRBV2 and TRBJ1-1, with D uncertain. This CDR3 spans 16 amino acids. Germline assignment: CDR1 SNHLY and CDR2 FYNNEI. V lost 4 bases and J 6 bases, leaving 21 bases between the germline ends. In nucleotides, the CDR3 is TGTGCCAGCAGTGTAGGACGGAATGGGAGGGTGGCTGAAGCTTTCTTT. Protein: CASSVGRNGRVAEAFF.

CDR3: CSVERGGGDTQYF. In nucleotides, the CDR3 is TGCAGCGTTGAACGGGGAGGGGGAGATACGCAGTATTTT. This chain uses TRBV29-1 with TRBJ2-3, with D perhaps TRBD2 (7 bases). V was shortened by 2 bases and J by 5 bases, with 11 bases between the two germline ends. Germline loops: CDR1 SQVTM, CDR2 ANQGSEA. This CDR3 is 13 amino acids long.

The J gene is TRBJ2-7, the V gene TRBV10-3; TRBD2 might be the D (6 bases). V gave up 2 bases and J gave up 2 bases, with 13 bases separating them. CDR3 length: 15 amino acids. Per the germline V gene, CDR1 is ENHRY and CDR2 is SYGVKD. CDR3 DNA sequence: TGTGCCATCAGTGAGGAGTCTAGCGAAGCCTACGAGCAGTACTTC. It encodes CAISEESSEAYEQYF.

CDR3 residues: CSASLYRGGSTYEQYF. In DNA, the CDR3 is TGCAGTGCTAGTTTATATCGGGGGGGCTCTACCTACGAGCAGTACTTC. The chain carries TRBV20-1 and TRBJ2-7; the match to TRBD2 covers 8 bases. Germline assignment: CDR1 DFQATT and CDR2 SNEGSKA (reference sequence). CDR3 length: 16 residues. The V and J ends lost 3 bases and 2 bases, in that order; junction bases with no gene match: 12.

This rearrangement joins TRBV12-5 to TRBJ1-4; 7 bases match TRBD1. The CDR3 totals 16 residues. Looked up from germline, CDR1 is LGHNT and CDR2 is FRNRAP. The junction had 5 bases not matched to a gene; V was cut back by 0 bases and J by 4 bases. The CDR3 sequence is CASGLVATGSNEKLFF. DNA of the CDR3: TGTGCTAGTGGTTTGGTAGCGACAGGGAGTAATGAAAAACTGTTTTTT.

V is TRBV6-5 and J is TRBJ2-1; 9 positions agree with TRBD1. The CDR3 covers 15 residues. The germline CDR1 and CDR2 sequences are MNHEY and SVGAGI. V gave up 2 bases and J gave up 9 bases; unmatched junction bases: 8. CDR3 bases: TGTGCCAGCAGTTACGACCACAGGGGGCGAGGTGAGCAGTTCTTC. Its protein is CASSYDHRGRGEQFF.

Turning to this clone: Other DNA sequences in the sample encode the same CDR3. The V gene is TRBV2, the J gene TRBJ1-1; D gene uncertain. This CDR3 spans 13 amino acids. V lost 6 bases to trimming and J lost 5 bases, with 13 bases between them. Germline-derived CDR1 and CDR2 are SNHLY and FYNNEI. The CDR3 sequence: CASSAGAGTEAFF. In DNA form, the CDR3 reads TGTGCCAGCAGCGCCGGAGCGGGGACTGAAGCTTTCTTT.

The chain employs TRBV2 and TRBJ1-5, with a tentative D call TRBD1 (6 bases). The CDR3 consists of 15 residues. Germline-derived CDR1 and CDR2 are SNHLY and FYNNEI. Trimming cost V 6 bases and J 0 bases, with 12 bases left between them. CDR3 loop: CASRETGYSNQPQHF. DNA for the CDR3: TGTGCCAGCAGGGAAACAGGGTATAGCAATCAGCCCCAGCATTTT.

V is TRBV3-1 (or the pseudogene TRBV3-2) and J is TRBJ2-5; tentatively, D is TRBD1 (5 bases). V dropped 0 bases and J dropped 2 bases, with 10 bases sitting between them. The CDR3 length is 15 residues. Looked up from germline, CDR1 is LGHDT and CDR2 is YNNKEL (reference sequence). The CDR3 DNA sequence: TGTGCCAGCAGCCAAGATTCAGGACATCAAGAGACCCAGTACTTC. Translated: CASSQDSGHQETQYF.

This rearrangement joins TRBV7-2 to TRBJ2-7, with 7 nucleotides matching TRBD1. Trimming removed 4 bases from V and 3 bases from J; junction bases left unmatched: 6. Germline CDR1 is SGHTA and CDR2 is FQGNSA. The CDR3 consists of 14 residues. The CDR3 loop is CASSYGTVNYEQYF. The DNA for the CDR3 is TGTGCCAGCAGCTATGGGACAGTTAACTACGAGCAGTACTTC.

The rearrangement uses TRBV5-3 and TRBJ1-2; TRBD1 agrees at 10 bases. TRBV5-3 is flagged as an ORF with uncertain function. The CDR3 sequence is 19 residues long. The J segment lost 7 bases and the V segment lost 3 bases, leaving 21 bases of the junction unmatched. The CDR3, as DNA: TGTGCCAGAAGCTGGGGGACAGGGGCCAGCGCAATCCCCCTAGGTGGCTACACCTTC. It codes for CARSWGTGASAIPLGGYTF.

The chain recombines TRBV29-1 with TRBJ1-1; tentatively, D is TRBD1 (5 bases). The CDR3 totals 14 residues. Germline V gives CDR1 SQVTM, CDR2 ANQGSEA. V lost 6 bases and J lost 2, with 16 bases in between. CDR3 coding DNA: TGCAGCGTGGGTAAGACAGCCCGAAACACTGAAGCTTTCTTT. It yields the protein CSVGKTARNTEAFF. Supplemented by reference TRBV29-1 and TRBJ1-1, the full variable domain reads SAVISQKPSRDICQRGTSLTIQCQVDSQVTMMFWYRQQPGQSLTLIATANQGSEATYESGFVIDKFPISRPNLTFSTLTVSNMSPEDSSIYLCSVGKTARNTEAFFGQGTRLTVV.

As concerns this clone: Other nucleotide sequences in the sample specify the same CDR3. This chain joins TRBV6-5 and TRBJ1-2, with D possibly matching TRBD1 (5 bases). V was pared by 6 bases and J by 6 bases, with 11 bases between. The CDR3 is 12 amino acids. The germline V gene has CDR1 MNHEY and CDR2 SVGAGI. The CDR3: CASSRWGDGYTF. The CDR3 coding sequence is TGTGCCAGCAGCAGGTGGGGGGATGGCTACACCTTC.

The V call is TRBV7-9, the J call TRBJ1-1; D is unclear. There are 13 residues in the CDR3. V lost 3 bases and J lost 0, with 5 bases in between. Germline assignment: CDR1 SEHNR and CDR2 FQNEAQ (reference sequence). The CDR3 loop reads CASSFNLNTEAFF. CDR3 sequence (DNA): TGTGCCAGCAGCTTTAATTTGAACACTGAAGCTTTCTTT.

This rearrangement joins TRBV3-1 (or the pseudogene TRBV3-2) to TRBJ2-3, with D maybe TRBD1 (5 bases). The V gene lost 6 bases and the J gene lost 4 bases, with 17 bases spanning the gap. Germline CDR1 reads LGHDT; CDR2 reads YNNKEL (reference sequence). The CDR3 contains 15 residues. This CDR3 is CASSAKGAEADTQYF. CDR3 nucleotides: TGTGCCAGCAGTGCAAAAGGGGCTGAGGCAGATACGCAGTATTTT.

Details on this clone: Other nucleotide sequences in the sample specify the same CDR3. The chain carries TRBV7-2 and TRBJ1-2; a possible D gene is TRBD1 (5 bases). CDR1 and CDR2 (germline): SGHTA, FQGNSA. V lost 5 bases, J lost 5 bases, and 15 bases lay in between. The CDR3 covers 14 residues. Here the CDR3 DNA reads TGTGCCAGCAGCCTCGCGGGGCTGCCTTATGGCTACACCTTC. Translation gives CASSLAGLPYGYTF.

The rearrangement joins TRBV7-2 to TRBJ1-6; 7 nucleotides align to TRBD1. The CDR3 covers 17 residues. V shed 2 bases and J 5 bases; nucleotides not matched to a gene: 9. The V gene's germline CDR1 is SGHTA and CDR2 FQGNSA. CDR3 DNA: TGTGCCAGCAGCTTACCCTTGACAGGGATCAATAATTCACCCCTCCACTTT. Translation gives CASSLPLTGINNSPLHF.

As regards this clone: At one boundary the junction diverges from the germline segment, which might be a read error. This chain links TRBV2 with TRBJ2-7; 7 positions agree with TRBD2. CDR1 is SNHLY and CDR2 is FYNNEI in the germline V gene. CDR3 size: 12 residues. The CDR3 sequence is CASRTDRDYPYF. The CDR3 coding sequence is TGTGCCAGCAGAACAGATCGGGACTACCCATATTTC.

The genes are TRBV5-4 and TRBJ1-2; TRBD1 aligns across 7 bases. The germline V gene encodes CDR1 SGHNT and CDR2 YYREEE (reference sequence). The CDR3 covers 14 residues. The V segment lost 4 bases and the J segment 4 bases; nucleotides outside the gene matches: 7. The CDR3 DNA follows: TGTGCCAGCAGCATCCTACAGGGGACCTATGGCTACACCTTC. Translating it yields CASSILQGTYGYTF.

This chain uses TRBV7-2 with TRBJ2-6; D is ambiguous. CDR1 and CDR2 from the germline V gene are SGHTA and FQGNSA. This CDR3 is built from 18 residues. The V and J ends lost 6 bases and 0 bases respectively, with 18 bases between them. The CDR3 DNA reads TGTGCCAGCAGTCCTCGAATACCTGTCTACTCTGGGGCCAACGTCCTGACTTTC. Its protein product is CASSPRIPVYSGANVLTF.

For the CDR3, the DNA is TGCGCCAGCAGCCAAGACGGGAACGGGCCCCAGCATTTT. It codes for CASSQDGNGPQHF. This sequence joins TRBV4-1 and TRBJ1-5; no definite D call. Germline loops: CDR1 MGHRA, CDR2 YSYEKL. V was trimmed by 0 bases and J by 9 bases, leaving 9 bases between them. The CDR3 is 13 residues long.